This T cell receptor beta chain was identified in a study of blood T cells in healthy people across ages. Overall study results and limits: Roughly linear declines in TCR beta diversity per million T cells occurred with age.

As to this clonotype: What it binds is unknown.

For the second PCR, which ran for roughly 6 to 12 cycles, a sample-barcoded 5' primer and a J-beta primer mix were used. Each cDNA molecule was tagged by a template-switch adaptor that had 12 random nucleotides. Each single sample gave us at least 2.5 million CDR3-containing paired-end reads. In TCRdb, the 5' RACE reads were re-called with MiXCR into one record per CDR3 protein. The table includes roughly 2 million distinct CDR3 sequences, just under 50% detected once. The germline V gene has CDR1 KGHSH and CDR2 LQKENI. V was clipped by 0 bases and J by 12 bases, with 21 bases between them. CDR3 size: 16 residues.

What was sequenced was blood. The V gene is TRBV18, the J gene TRBJ2-1; TRBD2 is a possible D gene (5 bases). This receptor was identified in a woman between 40 and 50 years old in good health. The CDR3 bases are TGTGCCAGCTCACCACCGGTTAAGTTCGGGGAGTGGGCGCAGTTCTTC. Translation gives CASSPPVKFGEWAQFF.